The 4 T cell receptor beta chains listed next were all sequenced from one sample in a study of shared clonotypes between healthy human individuals. Naive CD8 cells comprised CD45RO-negative, CCR7-positively selected cells, excluding terminally differentiated effector memory CD45RA+ cells. Using immunoSEQ multiplex PCR, the repertoire was profiled, and TCRdb retains in-frame clones only, with some absent. The data contain about 750,000 clones, 92% of them seen just once; the ten biggest clones take up around 24%. Sample: naive CD8+ T cells sorted from blood. These receptor sequences come from a man aged 30 to 45 in good health.

V usage is TRBV5-1 and J usage is TRBJ2-7, with 11 bases that match TRBD2. V gave up 8 bases and J gave up 3 bases; unmatched junction bases: 7. Germline V gene data show CDR1 as SGHRS and CDR2 as YFSETQ. CDR3 length: 14 residues. The CDR3 DNA sequence: TGCGCCAGTGCTCTAGCGGGAGGCGGCTACGAGCAGTACTTC. Its translation: CASALAGGGYEQYF.

The rearrangement uses TRBV10-3 and TRBJ2-7; possible D gene TRBD1, 6 bases. Per the germline V gene, CDR1 is ENHRY and CDR2 is SYGVKD. The V gene lost 7 bases and the J gene lost 3 bases, with 16 bases spanning the gap. This CDR3 is 14 amino acids long. Here the CDR3 reads CAITHTGSIYEQYF. CDR3 DNA: TGTGCCATCACTCATACAGGGTCGATCTACGAGCAGTACTTC.

The J gene is TRBJ2-7, the V gene TRBV9; D unclear. The V and J ends lost 0 bases and 0 bases respectively, with 7 bases between them. CDR3 length equals 14 residues. The germline gives CDR1 SGDLS, CDR2 YYNGEE. CDR3 in amino acids: CASSVGSYSYEQYF. The CDR3 DNA follows: TGTGCCAGCAGCGTAGGAAGTTACTCCTACGAGCAGTACTTC. Combining the CDR3 with reference TRBV9 and TRBJ2-7 gives the whole variable domain DSGVTQTPKHLITATGQRVTLRCSPRSGDLSVYWYQQSLDQGLQFLIQYYNGEERAKGNILERFSAQQFPDLHSELNLSSLELGDSALYFCASSVGSYSYEQYFGPGTRLTVT.

Comment on this clone: Other DNA sequences in the sample encode the same CDR3. The chain uses TRBV29-1 and TRBJ2-1; the D is unclear. V shed 4 bases and J shed 0 bases, with 13 bases lying between them. Germline CDR1 SQVTM, CDR2 ANQGSEA. This CDR3 has 15 residues. CDR3 region: CSVVGARSSYNEQFF. For the CDR3, the DNA is TGCAGCGTTGTAGGAGCCCGATCCTCCTACAATGAGCAGTTCTTC.